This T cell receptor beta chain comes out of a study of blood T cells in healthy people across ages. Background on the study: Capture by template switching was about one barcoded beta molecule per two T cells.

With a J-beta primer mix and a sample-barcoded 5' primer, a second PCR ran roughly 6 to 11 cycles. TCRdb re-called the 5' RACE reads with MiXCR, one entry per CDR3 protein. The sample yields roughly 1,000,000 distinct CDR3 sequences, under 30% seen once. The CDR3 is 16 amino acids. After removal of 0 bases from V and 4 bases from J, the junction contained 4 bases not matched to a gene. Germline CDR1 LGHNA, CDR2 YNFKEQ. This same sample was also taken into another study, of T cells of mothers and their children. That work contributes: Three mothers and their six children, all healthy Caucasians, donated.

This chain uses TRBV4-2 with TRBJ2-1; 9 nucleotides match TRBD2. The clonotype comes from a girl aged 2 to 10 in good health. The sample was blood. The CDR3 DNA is TGTGCCAGCAGCCAAGATGTAAGCGGGAGGTACAATGAGCAGTTCTTC. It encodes CASSQDVSGRYNEQFF.